The entry that follows covers one T cell receptor (beta chain) sequence. Its antigen is undetermined. Some clones are missing from TCRdb's copy, which holds only in-frame ones; the method was immunoSEQ multiplex PCR. Altogether around 140,000 clones are present, 89% being singletons, with the ten largest covering just over 5%. The CDR3 loop spans 15 amino acids. The germline V and J ends were trimmed by 4 bases and 4 bases, with 17 bases remaining between them. The V gene's germline CDR1 is SGDLS and CDR2 YYNGEE. The data stem from a study of T cell responses to AZD1222 COVID-19 vaccine. Findings and limits, study-wide: Spike-wide coverage was observed for vaccine-associated CD4 TCRs, with dominant responses at 160-218 and 743-854. Nearly half of spike-specific TCRs reportedly target variant regions that are unmutated in the B.1.351 and B.1.1.7 variants. White British ancestry dominated among donors, who included more females, and clonal diversity was possibly underestimated.

This receptor was identified in an adult in good health. Sequences were derived from peripheral blood, sampled on day 0 of AZD1222 vaccination. V and J are TRBV9 and TRBJ1-2; TRBD1 might be the D (6 bases). CDR3 loop: CASSPGGANPYGYTF. The DNA of the CDR3 is TGTGCCAGCAGCCCCGGGGGGGCAAATCCCTATGGCTACACCTTC. Complete variable domain (other parts from reference TRBV9 and TRBJ1-2): DSGVTQTPKHLITATGQRVTLRCSPRSGDLSVYWYQQSLDQGLQFLIQYYNGEERAKGNILERFSAQQFPDLHSELNLSSLELGDSALYFCASSPGGANPYGYTFGSGTRLTVV.